These T cell receptor beta chains were read from a single sample in a study of blood T cell repertoires in COVID-19. Sequencing was performed with immunoSEQ multiplex PCR; in TCRdb, only in-frame clones are kept and a portion is missing. The repertoire holds hundreds of thousands of clones, with around 83% as singletons. The specimen was peripheral blood. The receptors derive from an older man with acute or convalescent COVID-19. The CDR3 runs from the conserved cysteine through the conserved F or W. Fields, in order: clone size, D gene, V gene, CDR3 length, J gene, CDR3 protein, CDR3 DNA. D genes are given only for firm matches. Only some rows state a clone size, as once, few, many or a class for expanded clones.

>-|TRBD1|TRBV28|15|TRBJ2-3
CASSSQGASTDTQYF
TGTGCCAGCAGTTCCCAGGGGGCTAGCACAGATACGCAGTATTTT
>-|-|TRBV30|14|TRBJ1-6
CAWSWENYNSPLHF
TGTGCCTGGAGTTGGGAGAACTATAATTCACCCCTCCACTTT
>once|-|TRBV6-5|12|TRBJ1-1
CASNDGGAEAFF
TGTGCCAGCAACGATGGGGGGGCTGAAGCTTTCTTT
>-|-|TRBV4-1|14|TRBJ1-5
CASSQTGDNQPQHF
TGCGCCAGCAGCCAGACAGGTGACAATCAGCCCCAGCATTTT
>-|TRBD2|TRBV11-2|15|TRBJ2-3
CASRPWAGGTDTQYF
TGTGCCAGCAGACCATGGGCGGGAGGCACAGATACGCAGTATTTT
>-|-|TRBV29-1|16|TRBJ2-2
CSVDGGGGTGTGELFF
TGCAGCGTTGATGGGGGGGGCGGAACGGGAACCGGGGAGCTGTTTTTT
>once|-|TRBV30|14|TRBJ2-3
CAWSGPGSGNTQYF
TGTGCCTGGAGCGGACCGGGGTCGGGGAATACGCAGTATTTT
>-|-|TRBV16|14|TRBJ2-2
CASTQAVNTGELFF
TGTGCCAGCACCCAGGCAGTAAACACCGGGGAGCTGTTTTTT
>few|-|TRBV9|16|TRBJ2-3
CASSGYGGKGTDTQYF
TGTGCCAGCAGCGGATATGGCGGGAAGGGCACAGATACGCAGTATTTT
>-|TRBD1|TRBV15|16|TRBJ1-1
CATSKGQGLMNTEAFF
TGTGCCACCAGCAAAGGACAGGGGTTGATGAACACTGAAGCTTTCTTT
>-|-|TRBV19|11|TRBJ1-2
CASLQGHGYTF
TGTGCCAGTCTCCAGGGCCATGGCTACACCTTC
>-|TRBD2|TRBV9|17|TRBJ2-1
CASSPVGVAGGRSEQFF
TGTGCCAGCAGCCCGGTGGGGGTAGCGGGAGGGAGGAGTGAGCAGTTCTTC
>-|TRBD2|TRBV24-1|15|TRBJ2-3
CATSEIAGSTDTQYF
TGTGCCACCAGTGAGATAGCGGGAAGCACAGATACGCAGTATTTT
>medium-sized|TRBD2|TRBV5-1|17|TRBJ2-5
CASSLAPSGGFQETQYF
TGCGCCAGCAGCTTGGCGCCTAGCGGGGGGTTCCAAGAGACCCAGTACTTC
>-|TRBD2|TRBV9|15|TRBJ2-2
CASSALAGNTGELFF
TGTGCCAGCAGCGCACTAGCGGGTAACACCGGGGAGCTGTTTTTT
>-|TRBD2|TRBV11-2|19|TRBJ2-2
CASSLYPGLGLAGTGELFF
TGTGCCAGCAGCTTATACCCGGGGTTAGGACTAGCGGGAACCGGGGAGCTGTTTTTT
>-|-|TRBV5-1|17|TRBJ2-1
CASSLSRGRSVYNEQFF
TGCGCCAGCAGCTTATCGCGGGGCAGGAGTGTCTACAATGAGCAGTTCTTC
>-|TRBD1|TRBV11-2|17|TRBJ1-1
CASSLSSRGRRITEAFF
TGTGCCAGCAGCTTATCTTCAAGGGGGCGTCGGATCACTGAAGCTTTCTTT
>-|TRBD1|TRBV10-3|18|TRBJ1-1
CAISEGGAGGAWNTEAFF
TGTGCCATCAGTGAAGGTGGGGCAGGGGGCGCGTGGAACACTGAAGCTTTCTTT
>many|TRBD1|TRBV5-1|15|TRBJ1-6
CASSSDRAGNSPLHF
TGCGCCAGCAGCTCGGACAGGGCGGGTAATTCACCCCTCCACTTT
>-|TRBD1|TRBV23-1|15|TRBJ1-6
CASSLGTGGGSPLHF
TGCGCCAGCAGTCTTGGGACAGGGGGCGGATCACCCCTCCACTTT
>-|TRBD2|TRBV18|16|TRBJ2-2
CASSTTSGMGAGELFF
TGTGCCAGCTCAACCACTAGCGGAATGGGGGCCGGGGAGCTGTTTTTT
>few|TRBD2|TRBV2|18|TRBJ2-5
CASRPGAVTSGGQETQYF
TGTGCCAGCAGACCCGGGGCGGTGACTAGCGGGGGGCAAGAGACCCAGTACTTC
>-|-|TRBV21-1|16|TRBJ2-6
CASSPGQGSGANVLTF
TGTGCCAGCAGCCCGGGACAGGGATCTGGGGCCAACGTCCTGACTTTC
>many|-|TRBV6-1|12|TRBJ2-1
CASSETRTEQFF
TGTGCCAGCAGTGAAACTCGGACAGAGCAGTTCTTC
>-|TRBD1|TRBV9|14|TRBJ2-7
CASSAGTGTREQYF
TGTGCCAGCAGCGCCGGGACAGGAACAAGGGAGCAGTACTTC
>-|TRBD2|TRBV5-5|17|TRBJ2-7
CASSPEMTSGRFYEQYF
TGTGCCAGCAGCCCGGAAATGACTAGCGGGAGATTTTACGAGCAGTACTTC
>-|-|TRBV6-5|14|TRBJ2-3
CATLGRGSTDTQYF
TGTGCCACCTTAGGCAGGGGAAGCACAGATACGCAGTATTTT
>-|-|TRBV10-1|15|TRBJ2-1
CASSPPGREPAEQFF
TGCGCCAGCAGCCCCCCGGGACGGGAGCCGGCTGAGCAGTTCTTC
>-|-|TRBV28|15|TRBJ1-5
CASSLPLGSNQPQHF
TGTGCCAGCAGTTTGCCCCTCGGGAGCAATCAGCCCCAGCATTTT
>-|-|TRBV5-1|16|TRBJ2-7
CASSLVGPLRAYEQYF
TGCGCCAGCAGCTTGGTGGGGCCGCTTAGGGCCTACGAGCAGTACTTC
>once|-|TRBV7-9|16|TRBJ1-6
CASSLDGRGYNSPLHF
TGTGCCAGCAGCTTAGATGGTCGGGGGTATAATTCACCCCTCCACTTT
>-|TRBD1|TRBV19|13|TRBJ1-5
CASRGQGDQPQHF
TGTGCCAGTAGAGGGCAGGGGGACCAGCCCCAGCATTTT
>-|-|TRBV2|14|TRBJ2-7
CASTPRAKSGEQYF
TGTGCCAGCACCCCGCGGGCGAAGAGCGGTGAGCAGTACTTC
>-|-|TRBV5-8|14|TRBJ2-1
CASSFRGYYNEQFF
TGTGCCAGCAGCTTCCGGGGATACTACAATGAGCAGTTCTTC
>-|TRBD2|TRBV9|14|TRBJ2-7
CASSVGEGLYEQYF
TGTGCCAGCAGCGTAGGGGAGGGGCTCTACGAGCAGTACTTC
>-|-|TRBV7-3|14|TRBJ2-2
CASSSGHYTGELFF
TGTGCCAGCAGTTCCGGACACTACACCGGGGAGCTGTTTTTT
>-|TRBD2|TRBV30|14|TRBJ2-5
CAWTLAGVGETQYF
TGTGCCTGGACACTAGCGGGAGTAGGGGAGACCCAGTACTTC
>few|-|TRBV7-9|14|TRBJ2-7
CASSPEVPVGEQYF
TGTGCCAGCAGCCCGGAGGTTCCGGTCGGAGAGCAGTACTTC
>-|-|TRBV5-1|16|TRBJ1-4
CASSPGDVATNEKLFF
TGCGCCAGCAGCCCGGGGGATGTGGCAACTAATGAAAAACTGTTTTTT
>-|-|TRBV7-8|14|TRBJ2-5
CASSLVTTQETQYF
TGTGCCAGCAGCTTAGTTACCACTCAAGAGACCCAGTACTTC
>-|-|TRBV27|12|TRBJ1-2
CASSSRGAGYTF
TGTGCCAGCAGCAGCAGGGGCGCGGGCTACACCTTC
>-|TRBD2|TRBV29-1|15|TRBJ2-2
CSGTSGAVGTGELFF
TGCAGCGGCACTAGCGGGGCCGTCGGCACCGGGGAGCTGTTTTTT
>few|TRBD1|TRBV5-1|13|TRBJ2-1
CASSLQTGDEQFF
TGCGCCAGCAGCTTGCAGACAGGGGATGAGCAGTTCTTC
>-|TRBD2|TRBV4-1|16|TRBJ2-1
CASSQDSSGSYNEQFF
TGCGCCAGCAGCCAAGATTCTAGCGGGAGCTACAATGAGCAGTTCTTC
>-|TRBD2|TRBV24-1|14|TRBJ2-3
CATSLGGVTDTQYF
TGTGCCACCAGTCTCGGGGGGGTGACAGATACGCAGTATTTT
>-|TRBD2|TRBV28|16|TRBJ2-2
CASSSPGLAYTGELFF
TGTGCCAGCAGTTCGCCGGGACTAGCGTACACCGGGGAGCTGTTTTTT
>-|-|TRBV20-1|12|TRBJ2-7
CSASLQFGEQYF
TGCAGTGCTAGTTTACAGTTTGGAGAGCAGTACTTC
>-|-|TRBV19|11|TRBJ1-6
CASPENSPLHF
TGTGCCAGCCCCGAGAATTCACCCCTCCACTTT
>-|-|TRBV2|14|TRBJ2-1
CASSSGEGYNEQFF
TGTGCCAGCAGTTCGGGAGAGGGGTACAATGAGCAGTTCTTC
>-|-|TRBV5-4|15|TRBJ2-7
CASSPQPQQGNEQYF
TGTGCCAGCAGCCCCCAGCCCCAACAGGGTAATGAGCAGTACTTC
>-|TRBD1|TRBV5-1|14|TRBJ1-6
CASSPGQEFSPLHF
TGCGCCAGCAGCCCGGGACAGGAATTTTCACCCCTCCACTTT
>once|-|TRBV3-1/TRBV3-2|14|TRBJ2-2
CASSQAVNTGELFF
TGTGCCAGCAGCCAAGCGGTGAACACCGGGGAGCTGTTTTTT
>-|TRBD1|TRBV7-9|14|TRBJ1-4
CASSLGTVEEKLFF
TGTGCCAGCAGCCTCGGGACAGTAGAAGAAAAACTGTTTTTT
>-|-|TRBV14|13|TRBJ2-1
CASSRPGYNEQFF
TGTGCCAGCAGCCGCCCGGGCTACAATGAGCAGTTCTTC